This TCR beta chain derives from a study of T cells in Graves' hyperthyroidism and ophthalmopathy. Study-level points and caveats: In validation, the model predicted ophthalmopathy. These predictions came a median about 6.8 months before onset.

The V gene's germline CDR1 is SGHTS and CDR2 YDEGEE. There are 16 residues in the CDR3. V was trimmed by 3 bases and J by 2 bases, leaving 17 bases between them. As regards this clonotype: The target antigen is unknown.

The TCR beta CDR3 regions underwent amplification using RNA transcripts as the source. A set of HTBI primers served as the primers for a first-round RT-PCR of the TCR CDR3. One entry per CDR3 protein, called by TCRdb with MiXCR from the multiplex PCR reads. The sample holds 500,000 to 700,000 distinct CDR3 sequences; over 15% are singletons and the top ten take 18%. This receptor was identified in a woman aged 18-30 years with Graves' hyperthyroidism. What was sequenced was blood. The chain has TRBV5-8 and TRBJ2-5, with D tentatively TRBD2 (5 bases). Written as DNA, the CDR3 is TGTGCCAGCAGCTCCGTGTCTAGCCCTATTCAAGAGACCCAGTACTTC. Translating it yields CASSSVSSPIQETQYF.